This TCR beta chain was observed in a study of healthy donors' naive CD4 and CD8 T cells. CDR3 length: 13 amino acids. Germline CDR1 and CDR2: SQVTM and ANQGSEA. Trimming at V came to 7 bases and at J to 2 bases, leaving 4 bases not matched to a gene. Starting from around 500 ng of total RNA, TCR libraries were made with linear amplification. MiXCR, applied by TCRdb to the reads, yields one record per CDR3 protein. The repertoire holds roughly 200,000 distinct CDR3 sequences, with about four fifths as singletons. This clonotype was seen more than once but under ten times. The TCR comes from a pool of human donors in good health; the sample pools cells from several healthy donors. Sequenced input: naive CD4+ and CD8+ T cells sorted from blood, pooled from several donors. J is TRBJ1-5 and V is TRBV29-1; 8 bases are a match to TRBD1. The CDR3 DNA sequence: TGCAGCGCCGGACAGGGTGGCAATCAGCCCCAGCATTTT. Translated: CSAGQGGNQPQHF.